This TCR beta chain was identified during a study of blood T cell repertoires in COVID-19. Germline V gene lookup returns CDR1 MNHEY and CDR2 SVGAGI. CDR3 length: 15 residues. V gave up 6 bases and J gave up 1 base; unmatched junction bases: 6. The protocol was immunoSEQ multiplex PCR, while the TCRdb copy is restricted to in-frame clones and leaves out a portion. The data contain about 160,000 clones, roughly 85% of them singletons. The origin of this receptor is a human donor with acute or convalescent COVID-19. The donor label of this sample is uncertain. The chain couples TRBV6-5 to TRBJ1-5; 7 bases are a match to TRBD1. Sequencing input: peripheral blood. The CDR3 is CASSLTGFSNQPQHF. CDR3 bases: TGTGCCAGCAGCCTGACAGGGTTCAGCAATCAGCCCCAGCATTTT.